This TCR beta chain was identified during a study of T cell responses to AZD1222 COVID-19 vaccine. Germline lookup yields CDR1 MNHEY and CDR2 SVGAGI. The CDR3 has 15 amino acids. The trim removed 1 base at V and 5 bases at J, leaving 5 bases unmatched. Clones were sequenced by immunoSEQ multiplex PCR, and TCRdb holds only the in-frame ones, with some missing. The sample lists around 180,000 clones; over 80% were seen once. The source of this sequence is an adult in good health. The V and J genes are TRBV6-5 and TRBJ2-1, with 7 bases aligning to TRBD2. Sequences were derived from peripheral blood, sampled on day 0 of AZD1222 vaccination. The CDR3: CASSYYVTSNNEQFF. Written as DNA, the CDR3 is TGTGCCAGCAGTTACTATGTGACTAGCAACAATGAGCAGTTCTTC.